Presented here are 32 T cell receptor beta chains from one specimen sequenced in a study of cytomegalovirus exposure and HLA in healthy donors. The PCR used 60 Vbeta and 13 Jbeta primers. Sequencing used immunoSEQ multiplex PCR; TCRdb keeps in-frame clones, though not all of them. This sample has around 130,000 clones; 70% to 80% occur once, and the top ten carry about 1.8%. The material sequenced was PBMCs. Receptor source: a woman in her forties or fifties in good health and CMV-seronegative.

The table lists this clone with a few counts. The chain carries TRBV9 and TRBJ2-7, with 11 bases matching TRBD2. Germline CDR1 is SGDLS and CDR2 is YYNGEE. There are 15 residues in the CDR3. The V and J ends lost 0 bases and 1 base, in that order; junction bases with no gene match: 0. The CDR3 sequence is CASSVGLAGSYEQYF. CDR3 bases: TGTGCCAGCAGCGTAGGACTAGCGGGATCCTACGAGCAGTACTTC.

V and J are TRBV5-4 and TRBJ2-7; 9 nucleotides agree with TRBD1. V trimming: 3 bases; J trimming: 3 bases; junction bases outside the gene matches: 4. CDR3 size: 14 residues. CDR1 is SGHNT and CDR2 is YYREEE in the germline V gene (reference sequence). CDR3 bases: TGTGCCAGCAGCTCTGGGACAGGGATCTACGAGCAGTACTTC. This encodes CASSSGTGIYEQYF.

This clone has just one count. This sequence joins TRBV15 and TRBJ2-3; the D gene is possibly TRBD2 (5 bases). CDR3 length equals 15 residues. In germline, CDR1 is LNHNV, CDR2 YYDKDF (reference sequence). V was trimmed by 0 bases and J by 2 bases, leaving 9 bases between them. The CDR3 reads CATSRDGSPTDTQYF. Here the CDR3 DNA reads TGTGCCACCAGCAGAGATGGGAGTCCCACAGATACGCAGTATTTT. The full variable domain, its missing parts supplied by reference TRBV15 and TRBJ2-3, is DAMVIQNPRYQVTQFGKPVTLSCSQTLNHNVMYWYQQKSSQAPKLLFHYYDKDFNNEADTPDNFQSRRPNTSFCFLDIRSPGLGDTAMYLCATSRDGSPTDTQYFGPGTRLTVL.

The V call is TRBV2, the J call TRBJ1-1; tentative D call: TRBD1 (6 bases). V lost 8 bases and J 6 bases, leaving 16 bases between the germline ends. Germline CDR1 and CDR2: SNHLY and FYNNEI. The CDR3 runs 13 residues. The CDR3 is CASGRQGNSEAFF. The CDR3, as DNA: TGTGCCAGCGGTCGTCAGGGGAATTCTGAAGCTTTCTTT.

This chain uses TRBV14 with TRBJ1-5; possible D gene TRBD1, 5 bases. The germline CDR1 and CDR2 sequences are SGHDN and FVKESK. V shed 1 base and J shed 6 bases, with 13 bases lying between them. This CDR3 has 15 residues. CDR3 in DNA: TGTGCCAGCAGCCAAGGGTCCGGGGGTCGTCAGCCCCAGCATTTT. Translation gives CASSQGSGGRQPQHF.

This clone was detected only a few times. The rearrangement joins TRBV19 to TRBJ1-4, with D unclear. The CDR3 totals 16 residues. Trimming cost V 6 bases and J 2 bases, with 16 bases left between them. The germline gives CDR1 LNHDA, CDR2 SQIVND (reference sequence). Here the CDR3 reads CASRSGFEGTNEKLFF. As DNA, the CDR3 is TGTGCCAGTAGGTCAGGATTCGAGGGTACTAATGAAAAACTGTTTTTT.

This clone was detected only a few times. CDR3 region: CASSFTSHGSYEQYV. The CDR3 DNA sequence: TGTGCCAGCAGCTTCACTTCGCACGGGTCCTACGAGCAGTACGTC. The V gene is TRBV11-2, the J gene TRBJ2-7; D uncertain. The CDR3 consists of 15 residues. Germline V gene data show CDR1 as SGHAT and CDR2 as FQNNGV. Trimming removed 3 bases from V and 1 base from J, with 13 bases in between.

This clone was counted a few times. This sequence joins TRBV10-2 and TRBJ2-3, with 9 bases fitting TRBD2. This CDR3 contains 14 residues. Looked up from germline, CDR1 is WSHSY and CDR2 is SAAADI. Trimming cost V 9 bases and J 5 bases; bases outside gene matches: 9. The CDR3 sequence is CASLIAGAEDTQYF. CDR3 coding DNA: TGCGCCAGTTTGATAGCGGGAGCGGAAGATACGCAGTATTTT.

In its sample, this clone was seen a few times. The chain recombines TRBV7-9 with TRBJ1-1, with 7 positions matching TRBD1. The CDR3 consists of 15 residues. J gave up 0 bases and V 3 bases, and 4 bases lay outside the gene matches. Germline V lookup: CDR1 SEHNR, CDR2 FQNEAQ (reference sequence). The CDR3 loop reads CASSLRDRLNTEAFF. DNA of the CDR3: TGTGCCAGCAGCTTGCGGGACAGATTGAACACTGAAGCTTTCTTT.

This clone has a handful of counts. The V and J genes are TRBV4-3 and TRBJ2-5; maybe TRBD2 (6 bases). CDR1 is LGHNA, CDR2 YSLEER, per germline. V lost 0 bases and J 1 base, leaving 12 bases between the germline ends. This CDR3 has 16 residues. For the CDR3, the DNA is TGCGCCAGCAGCCAAGATGGAGAGGGACTCCAAGAGACCCAGTACTTC. Translation gives CASSQDGEGLQETQYF.

The chain uses TRBV5-8 and TRBJ1-2; possible D gene TRBD1, 6 bases. The CDR3 loop spans 12 amino acids. Trimming took 7 bases from V and 6 from J, leaving 13 bases between them. CDR1 and CDR2 (germline): SGHTS, YDEGEE. CDR3 loop: CASGSRQDGYTF. CDR3 nucleotide sequence: TGTGCCAGCGGCTCCCGACAGGATGGCTACACCTTC.

This clone came up once. The rearrangement links TRBV5-4 to TRBJ1-5, with D perhaps TRBD1 (6 bases). V lost 2 bases and J lost 6, with 12 bases in between. The CDR3 covers 14 residues. Germline V gene lookup returns CDR1 SGHNT and CDR2 YYREEE (reference sequence). CDR3 in DNA: TGTGCCAGCAGCTTACAGGGAGACGCTCAGCCCCAGCATTTT. Protein product: CASSLQGDAQPQHF.

This chain connects TRBV5-4 to TRBJ1-4; D gene unclear. Per germline, CDR1 SGHNT and CDR2 YYREEE (reference sequence). Deletions cut 0 bases from V and 8 bases from J, with 8 bases between. This CDR3 comprises 13 residues. CDR3 residues: CASSLGRGEKLFF. The DNA of the CDR3 is TGTGCCAGCAGCTTGGGGAGAGGGGAAAAACTGTTTTTT. Full variable domain (rest looked up from reference TRBV5-4 and TRBJ1-4): ETGVTQSPTHLIKTRGQQVTLRCSSQSGHNTVSWYQQALGQGPQFIFQYYREEENGRGNFPPRFSGLQFPNYSSELNVNALELDDSALYLCASSLGRGEKLFFGSGTQLSVL.

This clone was recorded a few times. V and J are TRBV14 and TRBJ2-2; D may be TRBD1 (6 bases). The V end was cut by 4 bases, the J end by 3 bases, with 12 bases between. CDR3 length: 15 residues. The V gene's germline CDR1 is SGHDN and CDR2 FVKESK. The CDR3: CASSLRQVYTGELFF. The DNA of the CDR3 is TGTGCCAGCAGCCTAAGACAGGTCTACACCGGGGAGCTGTTTTTT.

The CDR3 sequence is CASSLGQGAEAFF. CDR3 coding DNA: TGTGCCAGCAGCTTGGGACAGGGAGCTGAAGCTTTCTTT. The chain has TRBV7-3 and TRBJ1-1; 9 bases are shared with TRBD1. J lost 6 bases, V lost 3 bases, and 2 bases had no gene match. This CDR3 contains 13 residues. The germline V gene has CDR1 SGHTA and CDR2 FQGTGA. The full variable domain, in which reference TRBV7-3 and TRBJ1-1 provide the parts outside the CDR3, is GAGVSQTPSNKVTEKGKYVELRCDPISGHTALYWYRQSLGQGPEFLIYFQGTGAADDSGLPNDRFFAVRPEGSVSTLKIQRTERGDSAVYLCASSLGQGAEAFFGQGTRLTVV.

This clone was observed a few times. The chain is built from TRBV6-4 and TRBJ2-2, with D maybe TRBD2 (5 bases). Germline assignment: CDR1 MRHNA and CDR2 SNTAGT. This CDR3 has 13 residues. The germline V and J ends were trimmed by 4 bases and 3 bases, with 6 bases remaining between them. The DNA of the CDR3 is TGTGCCAGCAGTGTGCGGGACACCGGGGAGCTGTTTTTT. Translating it yields CASSVRDTGELFF.

The genes are TRBV6-5 and TRBJ2-3, with 8 bases aligning to TRBD1. The CDR3 is made up of 14 amino acids. V trimming: 5 bases; J trimming: 3 bases; junction bases outside the gene matches: 4. Germline loops: CDR1 MNHEY, CDR2 SVGAGI. The CDR3 sequence: CASSRTGRTDTQYF. Here the CDR3 DNA reads TGTGCCAGCAGTCGGACAGGGCGTACAGATACGCAGTATTTT.

The J gene is TRBJ2-1, the V gene TRBV27, with 9 nucleotides matching TRBD2. V dropped 2 bases and J dropped 4; count of bases not matched to a gene: 9. The germline V gene encodes CDR1 MNHEY and CDR2 SMNVEV (reference sequence). This CDR3 is built from 17 residues. The CDR3 sequence is CASSLGRGSGRYNEQFF. CDR3 in DNA: TGTGCCAGCAGTTTAGGAAGAGGTAGCGGGAGATACAATGAGCAGTTCTTC.

The rearrangement links TRBV7-3 to TRBJ1-2, with TRBD1 matching 7 bases. The CDR3 extends over 18 amino acids. Germline V gene data show CDR1 as SGHTA and CDR2 as FQGTGA. Trimming cost V 0 bases and J 7 bases; bases outside gene matches: 17. The DNA of the CDR3 is TGTGCCAGCAGCTTAACAGGAGGCGGCAGGGGGATTAATGGTGGCTACACCTTC. Translation: CASSLTGGGRGINGGYTF.

The chain uses TRBV28 and TRBJ2-3; D is possibly TRBD2 (6 bases). V was shortened by 5 bases and J by 5 bases, with 11 bases between the two germline ends. Germline V gene data show CDR1 as MDHEN and CDR2 as SYDVKM. The CDR3 is made up of 13 amino acids. The CDR3 DNA is TGTGCCAGCAGTAAAGCGGGCCGAGATACGCAGTATTTT. Translating gives CASSKAGRDTQYF.

This sequence joins TRBV27 and TRBJ2-6; 7 nucleotides match TRBD1. CDR3 size: 17 residues. CDR1 and CDR2 (germline): MNHEY, SMNVEV (reference sequence). V dropped 2 bases and J dropped 4; count of bases not matched to a gene: 8. CDR3 DNA: TGTGCCAGCAGTTTAGTGGCAGGGGGTCTGGGGGCCAACGTCCTGACTTTC. Its protein product is CASSLVAGGLGANVLTF.

V gene TRBV19 combines with J gene TRBJ2-1; perhaps TRBD2 as D (7 bases). CDR1 and CDR2 from the germline V gene are LNHDA and SQIVND (reference sequence). Trimming pared 2 bases from V and 1 base from J, leaving 12 bases between. The CDR3 sequence is 16 residues long. The chain's CDR3 is CASSIKGGGSYNEQFF. CDR3 nucleotide sequence: TGTGCCAGTAGTATAAAGGGAGGGGGTTCCTACAATGAGCAGTTCTTC.

The chain is built from TRBV7-9 and TRBJ2-7, with 7 bases fitting TRBD1. This CDR3 region has 14 residues. CDR1 SEHNR and CDR2 FQNEAQ come from the germline V gene (reference sequence). V lost 2 bases, J lost 5 bases, and 6 bases stayed unmatched. The CDR3 DNA is TGTGCCAGCAGCTTACAGGGGGATCTCGACGAGCAGTACTTC. Amino acid sequence: CASSLQGDLDEQYF. Filled out from reference TRBV7-9 and TRBJ2-7, the complete variable domain reads DTGVSQNPRHKITKRGQNVTFRCDPISEHNRLYWYRQTLGQGPEFLTYFQNEAQLEKSRLLSDRFSAERPKGSFSTLEIQRTEQGDSAMYLCASSLQGDLDEQYFGPGTRLTVT.

The genes are TRBV9 and TRBJ2-3; 10 bases are a match to TRBD2. Per germline, CDR1 SGDLS and CDR2 YYNGEE. The V and J ends lost 3 bases and 6 bases, in that order; junction bases with no gene match: 10. CDR3 size: 16 residues. The CDR3 DNA sequence: TGTGCCAGCAGCGGAGGACTAGCGGATAGGGAGGATACGCAGTATTTT. Its translation: CASSGGLADREDTQYF.

The gene calls are TRBV6-5 and TRBJ1-1; possibly TRBD1 for D (5 bases). The CDR3 is 12 residues long. Deletions cut 7 bases from V and 5 bases from J, with 11 bases between. Germline assignment: CDR1 MNHEY and CDR2 SVGAGI. The CDR3 loop is CASTNGGTEAFF. CDR3 nucleotide sequence: TGTGCCAGCACTAATGGGGGGACTGAAGCTTTCTTT.

This chain uses TRBV5-1 with TRBJ2-7; the D gene is possibly TRBD2 (6 bases). The germline V and J ends were trimmed by 3 bases and 2 bases, with 12 bases remaining between them. This CDR3 has 14 amino acids. Per germline, CDR1 SGHRS and CDR2 YFSETQ. CDR3 sequence reads: CASSSSGSAYEQYV. DNA of the CDR3: TGCGCCAGCAGCTCAAGCGGGTCAGCCTACGAGCAGTACGTC.

This clone was counted a single time. The chain links TRBV7-9 to TRBJ2-1, with D possibly being TRBD1 (5 bases). The CDR3 length is 13 residues. V lost 1 base to trimming and J lost 12 bases, with 13 bases between them. Germline V gives CDR1 SEHNR, CDR2 FQNEAQ (reference sequence). The CDR3 DNA reads TGTGCCAGCAGCTTAGGGGGCCTTACCGGGCAGTTCTTC. Residues: CASSLGGLTGQFF.

The sample holds one count of this clone. The CDR3 here is CAWSTLPGWNQPQHF. In DNA form, the CDR3 reads TGTGCCTGGAGTACTCTTCCAGGGTGGAATCAGCCCCAGCATTTT. V and J are TRBV30 and TRBJ1-5, with D possibly matching TRBD1 (5 bases). Germline values: CDR1 GTSNPN, CDR2 SVGIG (reference sequence). V lost 2 bases to trimming and J lost 4 bases, with 15 bases between them. The CDR3 spans 15 residues. Full variable domain (rest looked up from reference TRBV30 and TRBJ1-5): SQTIHQWPATLVQPVGSPLSLECTVEGTSNPNLYWYRQAAGRGLQLLFYSVGIGQISSEVPQNLSASRPQDRQFILSSKKLLLSDSGFYLCAWSTLPGWNQPQHFGDGTRLSIL.

This chain joins TRBV28 and TRBJ1-1; TRBD1 matches 11 bases. V was pared by 5 bases and J by 5 bases, with 7 bases of the junction left unmatched. The CDR3 has 15 residues. Germline CDR1 MDHEN, CDR2 SYDVKM. CDR3: CASSDGDRGITEAFF. CDR3 bases: TGTGCCAGCAGTGATGGGGACAGGGGGATTACTGAAGCTTTCTTT. Using reference TRBV28 and TRBJ1-1 for the parts outside the CDR3, the full variable domain is DVKVTQSSRYLVKRTGEKVFLECVQDMDHENMFWYRQDPGLGLRLIYFSYDVKMKEKGDIPEGYSVSREKKERFSLILESASTNQTSMYLCASSDGDRGITEAFFGQGTRLTVV.

This clone was counted between two and nine times. The V and J genes are TRBV27 and TRBJ2-7; D may be TRBD1 (6 bases). Between the trimmed V and J ends, which lost 1 base and 0 bases, there was a span of 10 bases. The CDR3 runs to 15 residues. CDR1 and CDR2 (germline): MNHEY, SMNVEV (reference sequence). The CDR3 nucleotides read TGTGCCAGCAGTTTATATCAGGGGAGCTCCTACGAGCAGTACGTC. This sequence encodes CASSLYQGSSYEQYV.

The chain carries TRBV4-2 and TRBJ1-1, with 7 bases fitting TRBD1. There are 16 residues in the CDR3. J lost 2 bases, V lost 9 bases, and 15 bases had no gene match. Germline values: CDR1 LGHNA, CDR2 YNFKEQ. The CDR3 sequence is CASKRGPWDSNTEAFF. In nucleotides, the CDR3 is TGTGCCAGTAAAAGAGGGCCCTGGGACAGCAACACTGAAGCTTTCTTT.

The chain employs TRBV27 and TRBJ2-3; D remains unclear. Germline V CDR1 and CDR2: MNHEY, SMNVEV (reference sequence). This CDR3 has 15 residues. Trimming cost V 6 bases and J 1 base, with 14 bases left between them. The CDR3 DNA sequence: TGTGCCAGCAGGTATCTCTCTCGAGGCACAGATACGCAGTATTTT. Its translation is CASRYLSRGTDTQYF.